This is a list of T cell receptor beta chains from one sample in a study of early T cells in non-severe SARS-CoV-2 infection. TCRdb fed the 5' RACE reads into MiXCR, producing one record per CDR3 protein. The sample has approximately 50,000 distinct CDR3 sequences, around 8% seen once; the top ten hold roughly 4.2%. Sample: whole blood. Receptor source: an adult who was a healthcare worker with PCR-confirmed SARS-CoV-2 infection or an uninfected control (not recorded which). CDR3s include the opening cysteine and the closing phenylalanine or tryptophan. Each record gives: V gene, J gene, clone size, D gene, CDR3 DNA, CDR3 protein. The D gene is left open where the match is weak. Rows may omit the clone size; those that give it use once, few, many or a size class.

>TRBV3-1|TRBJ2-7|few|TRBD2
TGTGCCAGCAGCCAAGATCTAGGACTAGCCTACGAGCAGTACTTC
CASSQDLGLAYEQYF
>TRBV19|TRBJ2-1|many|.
TGTGCCAGTAGTCTAGACCGAAACTACAATGAGCAGTTCTTC
CASSLDRNYNEQFF
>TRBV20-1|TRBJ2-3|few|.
TGCAGTGCTAGGCGGGATTCCAGGCCAGATACGCAGTATTTT
CSARRDSRPDTQYF
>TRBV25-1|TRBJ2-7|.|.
TGTGCCAGCAGTGAACTGACCGGGCTACGGTACGAGCAGTACTTC
CASSELTGLRYEQYF
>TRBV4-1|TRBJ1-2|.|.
TGCGCCAGCAGCCAAGATTGGAGCCCCGGACCCTATGGCTACACCTTC
CASSQDWSPGPYGYTF
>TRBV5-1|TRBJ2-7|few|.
TGCGCCAGCAGCTTTCGGCAGGGGAGCTCCTACGAGCAGTACTTC
CASSFRQGSSYEQYF
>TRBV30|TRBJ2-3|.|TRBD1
TGTGCCTGGAGAGACAGGGGCCTGACAGATACGCAGTATTTT
CAWRDRGLTDTQYF
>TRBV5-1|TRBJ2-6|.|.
TGCGCCAGCAGCTTGGACCTACCTGGCTCTGGGGCCAACGTCCTGACTTTC
CASSLDLPGSGANVLTF
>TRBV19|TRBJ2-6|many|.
TGTGCCAGTAGCCAGGGAAACTCCGGGGCCAACGTCCTGACTTTC
CASSQGNSGANVLTF
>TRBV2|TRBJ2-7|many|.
TGTGCCAGCAGTGTGAGCAGCTCGGCCTACGAGCAGTACTTC
CASSVSSSAYEQYF
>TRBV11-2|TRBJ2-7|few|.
TGTGCCAGCAGCGAGAGGAATGGCGAGCAGTACTTC
CASSERNGEQYF
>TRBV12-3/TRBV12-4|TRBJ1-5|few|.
TGTGCCAGCAGTCTTACGGGGACAAGCAATCAGCCCCAGCATTTT
CASSLTGTSNQPQHF
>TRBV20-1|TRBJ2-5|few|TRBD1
TGCAGTGCTAGAGAGGACCCGGACAGGGATGGGGAGACCCAGTACTTC
CSAREDPDRDGETQYF
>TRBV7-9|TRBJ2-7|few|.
TGTGCCAGCAGTTCCACTGCTGCCTACGAGCAGTACTTC
CASSSTAAYEQYF
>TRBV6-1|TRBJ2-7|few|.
TGTGCCAGCAGTCCTCAGGGTGACGAGCAGTACTTC
CASSPQGDEQYF
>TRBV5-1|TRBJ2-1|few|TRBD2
TGCGCCAGCAGCTTGGCCGTGGGACTAGAGAATGAGCAGTTCTTC
CASSLAVGLENEQFF
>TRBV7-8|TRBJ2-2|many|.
TGTGCCAGCAGCTTAGGGGGCTCGGCGAACACCGGGGAGCTGTTTTTT
CASSLGGSANTGELFF
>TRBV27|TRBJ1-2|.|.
TGTGCCAGCCACTCTCTAAGGGTGGGCTATGGCTACAACTTC
CASHSLRVGYGYNF
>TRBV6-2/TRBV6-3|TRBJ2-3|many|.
TGTGCCAGCAAGGGCTTGCCAGATACGCAGTATTTT
CASKGLPDTQYF
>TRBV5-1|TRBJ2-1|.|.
TGCGCCAGCAGCTCCCCCGGGTGGGCTAGTCAGTTCTTC
CASSSPGWASQFF
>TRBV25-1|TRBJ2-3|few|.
TGTGCCAGCAGTCAAAGCGGGGATACGCAGTATTTT
CASSQSGDTQYF
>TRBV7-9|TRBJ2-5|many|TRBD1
TGTGCCAGCAGCTTCCGGGACAGGGACGAAGAGACCCAGTACTTC
CASSFRDRDEETQYF
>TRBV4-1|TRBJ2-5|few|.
TGCGCCAGCAGCCAAGATCAGGGAGAAGAGACCCAGTACTTC
CASSQDQGEETQYF
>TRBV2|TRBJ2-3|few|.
TGTGCCAGCAGTGAAGGCTTATGGAGCAGGGATGCAGATACGCAGTATTTT
CASSEGLWSRDADTQYF
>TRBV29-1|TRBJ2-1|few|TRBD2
TGCAGCGCCAAACCTGGACTAGCCTCCTACAATGAGCAGTTCTTC
CSAKPGLASYNEQFF
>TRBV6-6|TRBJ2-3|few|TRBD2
TGTGCCAGCAGTCTCCGGGCTAGCGGGGGGACCACAGATACGCAGTATTTT
CASSLRASGGTTDTQYF
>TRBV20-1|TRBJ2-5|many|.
TGCAGTGCTAGAGGGGGGGCGGCTCAAGAGACCCAGTACTTC
CSARGGAAQETQYF
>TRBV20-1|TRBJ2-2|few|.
TGCAGTGCTAGAGTGGCGGGACAGAACACCGGGGAGCTGTTTTTT
CSARVAGQNTGELFF
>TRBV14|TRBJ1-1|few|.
TGTGCCAGCAGCCCAGACAGGATGAACACTGAAGCTTTCTTT
CASSPDRMNTEAFF
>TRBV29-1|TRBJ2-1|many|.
TGCAGCGTTCAATGGGCAGGGGTAGGGAATGAGCAGTTCTTC
CSVQWAGVGNEQFF
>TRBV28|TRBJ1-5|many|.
TGTGCCAGCAGTTTGACGGCAGGGGCGAACAATCAGCCCCAGCATTTT
CASSLTAGANNQPQHF
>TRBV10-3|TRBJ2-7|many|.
TGTGCCATCAGTGTGAGCCCCGACTTCTCCTACGAGCAGTACTTC
CAISVSPDFSYEQYF
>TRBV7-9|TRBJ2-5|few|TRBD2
TGTGCCAGCAGCCATCTAGCGGGAGCCGCCCAAGAGACCCAGTACTTC
CASSHLAGAAQETQYF
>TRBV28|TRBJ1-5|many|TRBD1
TGTGCCAGCAGTTTGAGGACAGGGGGCCATCAGCCCCAGCATTTT
CASSLRTGGHQPQHF
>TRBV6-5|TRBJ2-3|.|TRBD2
TGTGCCATTTCCTCATCCGGGGGGGCAGATACGCAGTATTTT
CAISSSGGADTQYF
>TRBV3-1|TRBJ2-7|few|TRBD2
TGTGCCAGCAGCCAAGGGACTAGCGCTTCCTACGAGCAGTACTTC
CASSQGTSASYEQYF
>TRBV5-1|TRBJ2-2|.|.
TGCGCCAGCAGCTTGAAGGGGACTCCGAACACCGGGGAGCTGTTTTTT
CASSLKGTPNTGELFF
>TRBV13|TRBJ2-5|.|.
TGTGCCAGCAGCTTAGGACAGGGATGGGAGACCCAGTACTTC
CASSLGQGWETQYF
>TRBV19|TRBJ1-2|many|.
TGTGCCAGTAGTATTGGGTCCAATGGCTACACCTTC
CASSIGSNGYTF
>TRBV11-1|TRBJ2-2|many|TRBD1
TGTGCCAGCAGCCTAGGACAGGGAAGAAGCACCGGGGAGCTGTTTTTT
CASSLGQGRSTGELFF
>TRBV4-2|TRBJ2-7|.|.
TGTGCCAGCAGCCAAGTCTTCGGAACCTACGAGCAGTACTTC
CASSQVFGTYEQYF
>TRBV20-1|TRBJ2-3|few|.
TGCAGTGCTAGGCCCACAGATACGCAGTATTTT
CSARPTDTQYF
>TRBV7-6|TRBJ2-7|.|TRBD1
TGTGCCAGCAGTCAACGACAGGGGGCGGCGGGCGAGCAGTACTTC
CASSQRQGAAGEQYF
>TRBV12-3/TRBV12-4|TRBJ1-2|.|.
TGTGCCAGCAGCTCAGGGCCGCGCGGCTACACCTTC
CASSSGPRGYTF
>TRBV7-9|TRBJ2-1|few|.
TGTGCCAGCAGCCTCCCCCGGGCACACAATGAGCAGTTCTTC
CASSLPRAHNEQFF
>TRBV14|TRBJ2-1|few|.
TGTGCCAGCAGCCAAGATTGGAGTGAGCCCATAGACCTTAATGAGCAGTTCTTC
CASSQDWSEPIDLNEQFF
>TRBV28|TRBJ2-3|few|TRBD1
TGTGCCAGCAGGGGGACAGGCAGGGCGCAGTATTTT
CASRGTGRAQYF
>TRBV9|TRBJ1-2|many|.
TGTGCCAGCAGCGTAGGGCCCCCAAAGGGAGACTATGGCTACACCTTC
CASSVGPPKGDYGYTF
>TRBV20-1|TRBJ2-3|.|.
TGCAGTGCTTGGAAGGATTTAACGCAGTATTTT
CSAWKDLTQYF